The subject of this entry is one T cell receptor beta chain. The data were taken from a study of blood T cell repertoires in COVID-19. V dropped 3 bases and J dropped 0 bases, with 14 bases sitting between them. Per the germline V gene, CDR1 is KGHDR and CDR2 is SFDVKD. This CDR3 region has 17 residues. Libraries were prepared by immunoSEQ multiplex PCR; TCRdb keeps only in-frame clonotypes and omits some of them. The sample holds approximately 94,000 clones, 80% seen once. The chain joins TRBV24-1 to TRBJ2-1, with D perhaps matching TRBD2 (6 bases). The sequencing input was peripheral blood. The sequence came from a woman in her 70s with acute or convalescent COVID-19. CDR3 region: CATSDPGLSDSYNEQFF. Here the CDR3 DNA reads TGTGCCACCAGTGATCCGGGACTGTCGGACTCCTACAATGAGCAGTTCTTC.